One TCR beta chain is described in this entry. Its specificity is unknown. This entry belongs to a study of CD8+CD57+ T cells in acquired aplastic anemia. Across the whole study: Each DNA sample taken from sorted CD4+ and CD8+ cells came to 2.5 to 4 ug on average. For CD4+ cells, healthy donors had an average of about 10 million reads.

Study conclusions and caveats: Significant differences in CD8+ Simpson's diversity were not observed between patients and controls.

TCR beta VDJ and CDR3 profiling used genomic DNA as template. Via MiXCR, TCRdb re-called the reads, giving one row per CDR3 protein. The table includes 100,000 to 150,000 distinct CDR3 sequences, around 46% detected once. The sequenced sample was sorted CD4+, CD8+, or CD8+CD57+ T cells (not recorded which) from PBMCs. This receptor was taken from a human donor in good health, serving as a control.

The CDR3 spells CATSGGGNSYEQYF. CDR3 nucleotide sequence: TGTGCCACCAGTGGGGGGGGAAACTCCTACGAGCAGTACTTC. V usage is TRBV24-1 and J usage is TRBJ2-7; 7 bases match TRBD2. Trimming removed 5 bases from V and 0 bases from J; junction bases left unmatched: 3. CDR3 length: 14 amino acids. Germline CDR1 reads KGHDR; CDR2 reads SFDVKD.